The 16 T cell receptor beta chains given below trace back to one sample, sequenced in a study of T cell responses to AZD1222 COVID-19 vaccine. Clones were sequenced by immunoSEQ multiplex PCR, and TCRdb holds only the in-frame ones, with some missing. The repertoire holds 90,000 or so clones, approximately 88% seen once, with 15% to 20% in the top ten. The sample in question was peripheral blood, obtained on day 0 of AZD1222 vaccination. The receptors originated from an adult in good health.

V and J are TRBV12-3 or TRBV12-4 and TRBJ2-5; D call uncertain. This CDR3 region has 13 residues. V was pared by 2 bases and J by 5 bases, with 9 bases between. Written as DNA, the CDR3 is TGTGCCAGCAGTTTAAACTTCGGGGAGACCCAGTACTTC. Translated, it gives CASSLNFGETQYF.

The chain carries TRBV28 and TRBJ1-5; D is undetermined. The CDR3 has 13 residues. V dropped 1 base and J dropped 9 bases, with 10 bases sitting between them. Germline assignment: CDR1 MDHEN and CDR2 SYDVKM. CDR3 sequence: CASSLLWELPQHF. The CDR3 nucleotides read TGTGCCAGCAGTTTATTATGGGAACTGCCCCAGCATTTT.

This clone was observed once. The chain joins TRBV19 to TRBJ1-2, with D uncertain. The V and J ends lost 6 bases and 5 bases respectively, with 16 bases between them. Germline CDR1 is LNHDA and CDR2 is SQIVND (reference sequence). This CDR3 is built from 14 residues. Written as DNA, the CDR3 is TGTGCCAGTAGCCCCGGCAGGTCGCTTTATGGCTACACCTTC. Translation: CASSPGRSLYGYTF.

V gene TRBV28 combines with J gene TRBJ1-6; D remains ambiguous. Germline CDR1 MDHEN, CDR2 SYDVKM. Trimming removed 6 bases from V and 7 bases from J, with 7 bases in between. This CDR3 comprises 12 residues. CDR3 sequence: CASRTQNSPLHF. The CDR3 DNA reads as TGTGCCAGCAGGACACAGAATTCACCCCTCCACTTT.

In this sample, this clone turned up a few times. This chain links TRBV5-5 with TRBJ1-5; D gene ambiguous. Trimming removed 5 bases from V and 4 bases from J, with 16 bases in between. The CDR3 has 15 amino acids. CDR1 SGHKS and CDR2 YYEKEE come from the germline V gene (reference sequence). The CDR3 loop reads CASRIQPTPNQPQHF. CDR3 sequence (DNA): TGTGCCAGCAGGATCCAGCCCACGCCTAATCAGCCCCAGCATTTT.

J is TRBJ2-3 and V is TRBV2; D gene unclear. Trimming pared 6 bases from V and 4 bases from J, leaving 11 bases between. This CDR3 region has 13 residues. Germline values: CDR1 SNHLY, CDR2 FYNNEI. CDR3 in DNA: TGTGCCAGCAGGGGATCCCTGGCAGATACGCAGTATTTT. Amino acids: CASRGSLADTQYF. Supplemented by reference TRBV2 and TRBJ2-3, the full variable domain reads EPEVTQTPSHQVTQMGQEVILRCVPISNHLYFYWYRQILGQKVEFLVSFYNNEISEKSEIFDDQFSVERPDGSNFTLKIRSTKLEDSAMYFCASRGSLADTQYFGPGTRLTVL.

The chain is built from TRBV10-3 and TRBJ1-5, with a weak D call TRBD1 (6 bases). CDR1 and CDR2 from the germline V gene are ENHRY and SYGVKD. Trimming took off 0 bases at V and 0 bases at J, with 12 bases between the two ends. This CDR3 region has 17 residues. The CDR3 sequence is CAISESLTGASNQPQHF. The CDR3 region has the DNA TGTGCCATCAGTGAGTCCCTGACAGGAGCTAGCAATCAGCCCCAGCATTTT.

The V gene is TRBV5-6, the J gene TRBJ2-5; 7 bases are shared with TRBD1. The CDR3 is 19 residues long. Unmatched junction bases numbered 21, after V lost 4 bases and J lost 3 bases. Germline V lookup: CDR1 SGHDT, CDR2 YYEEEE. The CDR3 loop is CASSRGYRGLGASKETQYF. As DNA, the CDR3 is TGTGCCAGCAGCCGCGGCTACAGGGGTTTGGGAGCAAGTAAAGAGACCCAGTACTTC.

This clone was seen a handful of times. CDR3 sequence: CASSLGGTGARTDTQYF. CDR3 nucleotides: TGTGCCAGCAGCTTAGGGGGGACAGGGGCCCGCACAGATACGCAGTATTTT. This chain joins TRBV7-6 and TRBJ2-3, with 10 bases fitting TRBD1. The CDR3 extends over 17 amino acids. CDR1 and CDR2 from the germline V gene are SGHVS and FNYEAQ. The ends lost 1 base at V and 1 base at J; junction bases unmatched: 5.

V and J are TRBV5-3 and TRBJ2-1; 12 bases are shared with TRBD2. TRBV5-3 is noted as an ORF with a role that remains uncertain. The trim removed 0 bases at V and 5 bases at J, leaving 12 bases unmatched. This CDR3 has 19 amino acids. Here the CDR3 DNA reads TGTGCCAGAAGCTTGGGGGCCGGGACTAGCGGGTCCAACCACAATGAGCAGTTCTTC. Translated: CARSLGAGTSGSNHNEQFF.

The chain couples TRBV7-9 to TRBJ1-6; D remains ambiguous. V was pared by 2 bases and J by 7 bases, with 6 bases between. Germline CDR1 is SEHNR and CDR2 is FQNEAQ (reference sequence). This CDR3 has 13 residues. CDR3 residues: CASSLSRNSPLHF. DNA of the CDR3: TGTGCCAGCAGCTTATCTAGGAATTCACCCCTCCACTTT.

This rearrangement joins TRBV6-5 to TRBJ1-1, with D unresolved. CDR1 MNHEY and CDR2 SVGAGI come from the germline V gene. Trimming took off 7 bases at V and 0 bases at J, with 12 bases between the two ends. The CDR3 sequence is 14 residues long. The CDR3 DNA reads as TGTGCCAGCAACCCTGGGATAGTGAACACTGAAGCTTTCTTT. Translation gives CASNPGIVNTEAFF.

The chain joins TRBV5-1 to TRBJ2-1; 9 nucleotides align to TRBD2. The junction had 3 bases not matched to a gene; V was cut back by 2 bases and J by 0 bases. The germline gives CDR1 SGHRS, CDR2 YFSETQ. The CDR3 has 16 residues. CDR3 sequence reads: CASSFSGSVSYNEQFF. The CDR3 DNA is TGCGCCAGCAGCTTTAGCGGGAGCGTCTCCTACAATGAGCAGTTCTTC.

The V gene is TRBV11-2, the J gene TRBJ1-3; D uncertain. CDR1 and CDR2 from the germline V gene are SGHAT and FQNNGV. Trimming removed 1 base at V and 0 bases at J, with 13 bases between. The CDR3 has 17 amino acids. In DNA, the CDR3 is TGTGCCAGCAGCTTAGTGGTGGGAACCATCTCTGGAAACACCATATATTTT. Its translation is CASSLVVGTISGNTIYF.

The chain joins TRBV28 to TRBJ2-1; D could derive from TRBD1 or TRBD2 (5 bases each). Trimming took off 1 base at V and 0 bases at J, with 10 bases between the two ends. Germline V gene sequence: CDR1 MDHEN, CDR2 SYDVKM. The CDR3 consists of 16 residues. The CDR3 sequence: CASSLSGRSSYNEQFF. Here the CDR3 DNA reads TGTGCCAGCAGTTTATCGGGGCGGAGCTCCTACAATGAGCAGTTCTTC. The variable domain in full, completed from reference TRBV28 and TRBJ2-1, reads DVKVTQSSRYLVKRTGEKVFLECVQDMDHENMFWYRQDPGLGLRLIYFSYDVKMKEKGDIPEGYSVSREKKERFSLILESASTNQTSMYLCASSLSGRSSYNEQFFGPGTRLTVL.

In DNA, the CDR3 is TGCGCCAGCAGCCCAGATGGCACAACTAATGAAAAACTGTTTTTT. It encodes CASSPDGTTNEKLFF. This chain links TRBV5-1 with TRBJ1-4; no reliable D call. The CDR3 covers 15 residues. Germline V gene data show CDR1 as SGHRS and CDR2 as YFSETQ. V lost 4 bases and J 0 bases, leaving 10 bases between the germline ends.